These 18 T cell receptor beta chains were all obtained from the same sample, sequenced in a study of T-cell memory formation after mild COVID-19. TCRdb processed the 5' RACE reads anew with MiXCR; each CDR3 protein has one entry. The sample includes more than 250,000 distinct CDR3 sequences, over 15% of them seen just once. The sample taken for sequencing was PBMCs or a T cell subset sorted from them (not recorded which). Source of these receptors: a man aged 18 to 30 who had mild COVID-19 (a few samples of this study predate the infection). Cell type and time point are not known.

The V call is TRBV7-2, the J call TRBJ1-2; 9 positions match TRBD1. There are 16 residues in the CDR3. V gave up 1 base and J gave up 7 bases; unmatched junction bases: 10. Per the germline V gene, CDR1 is SGHTA and CDR2 is FQGNSA. The CDR3 nucleotides are TGTGCCAGCAGCTTAGATTCCTGGACAGGGGCCGCTGGCTACACCTTC. Amino acid sequence: CASSLDSWTGAAGYTF.

The chain joins TRBV11-2 to TRBJ2-3, with TRBD2 matching over 10 bases. The J segment lost 2 bases and the V segment lost 4 bases, leaving 6 bases of the junction unmatched. The CDR3 covers 16 residues. Germline CDR1 SGHAT, CDR2 FQNNGV. The CDR3 DNA is TGTGCCAGCAGCTCTCTAGCGGGGGTACCCACAGATACGCAGTATTTT. Protein product: CASSSLAGVPTDTQYF.

This clonotype was observed a handful of times. J is TRBJ2-2 and V is TRBV7-9, with D perhaps TRBD1 (5 bases). The CDR3 contains 14 residues. Germline-derived CDR1 and CDR2 are SEHNR and FQNEAQ (reference sequence). Trimming removed 4 bases from V and 6 bases from J, with 12 bases in between. The CDR3 region has the DNA TGTGCCAGCAGCTCAGACAGCATTTCCGGGGAGCTGTTTTTT. Translation gives CASSSDSISGELFF.

There are many counts of this clonotype. The rearrangement links TRBV10-3 to TRBJ2-7; possible D gene TRBD1, 6 bases. This CDR3 region has 15 residues. Germline CDR1 ENHRY, CDR2 SYGVKD. V lost 10 bases and J lost 1, with 20 bases in between. CDR3 coding DNA: TGTGCCACGCTTTCTCAGGGGAAGGGATCCTACGAGCAGTACGTC. Translating it yields CATLSQGKGSYEQYV.

The V gene is TRBV28, the J gene TRBJ2-2; TRBD1 agrees at 7 bases. This CDR3 spans 14 amino acids. Unmatched junction bases numbered 4, after V lost 8 bases and J lost 1 base. Germline CDR1 and CDR2: MDHEN and SYDVKM. The CDR3 DNA sequence: TGTGCCAGCCTCGACAGGGAGAACACCGGGGAGCTGTTTTTT. Translating it yields CASLDRENTGELFF.

The rearrangement joins TRBV2 to TRBJ2-7; maybe TRBD1 (5 bases). Between the trimmed V and J ends, which lost 7 bases and 2 bases, there was a span of 12 bases. The CDR3 extends over 13 amino acids. CDR1 is SNHLY and CDR2 is FYNNEI in the germline V gene. The CDR3, as DNA: TGTGCCAGCAAGGGTAAGGGGACCTACGAGCAGTACTTC. Translation: CASKGKGTYEQYF.

This chain connects TRBV27 to TRBJ2-5; D is unresolved. Trimming took off 5 bases at V and 0 bases at J, with 13 bases between the two ends. The germline V gene encodes CDR1 MNHEY and CDR2 SMNVEV (reference sequence). The CDR3 loop spans 15 amino acids. In nucleotides, the CDR3 is TGTGCCAGCAGTAGCCCGGCGGCGTACCAAGAGACCCAGTACTTC. This codes for CASSSPAAYQETQYF.

The chain's CDR3 is CASSLTPRGRNSPLHF. The DNA for the CDR3 is TGCGCCAGCAGCCTAACGCCCAGGGGGCGGAATTCACCCCTCCACTTT. The J gene is TRBJ1-6, the V gene TRBV4-1; TRBD1 matches 8 bases. Looked up from germline, CDR1 is MGHRA and CDR2 is YSYEKL. The V gene end was trimmed by 4 bases and the J gene end by 7 bases; junction bases not matched to a gene: 9. The CDR3 spans 16 residues.

The table lists this clonotype with a few counts. CDR3 DNA: TGTGCCAGCAGTTGGTTAGGGGCCGGTGGTAATGAAAAACTGTTTTTT. Protein sequence: CASSWLGAGGNEKLFF. The chain is built from TRBV27 and TRBJ1-4; D is possibly TRBD1 (5 bases). The ends were cut back, 4 bases at V and 4 bases at J, with 16 bases in the middle. CDR3 length equals 16 residues. CDR1 is MNHEY and CDR2 is SMNVEV in the germline V gene (reference sequence).

This clonotype has only a few counts. The chain couples TRBV7-8 to TRBJ2-5; D is undetermined. V dropped 6 bases and J dropped 0 bases, with 11 bases sitting between them. Germline loops: CDR1 SGHVS, CDR2 FQNEAQ. The CDR3 is 14 residues long. The CDR3 sequence is CASRLSRNQETQYF. As DNA, the CDR3 is TGTGCCAGCAGATTATCGCGAAACCAAGAGACCCAGTACTTC.

The chain recombines TRBV5-1 with TRBJ1-1; tentatively, D is TRBD1 (5 bases). The CDR3 extends over 13 amino acids. The V gene's germline CDR1 is SGHRS and CDR2 YFSETQ. V lost 4 bases, J lost 11 bases, and 18 bases lay in between. CDR3 amino acids: CASSPAPGLGAFF. As DNA, the CDR3 is TGCGCCAGCAGCCCTGCCCCGGGACTAGGGGCTTTCTTT.

The V gene is TRBV6-2 or TRBV6-3, the J gene TRBJ2-1; the D is unclear. The V gene lost 4 bases and the J gene lost 10 bases, with 8 bases spanning the gap. The germline V gene has CDR1 MNHEY and CDR2 SVGEGT. The CDR3 sequence is 11 residues long. The CDR3 nucleotides are TGTGCCAGCAGTTCGGCAGTGGAGCAGTTCTTC. It codes for CASSSAVEQFF.

V is TRBV4-2 and J is TRBJ2-1, with no clear D. The germline gives CDR1 LGHNA, CDR2 YNFKEQ. CDR3 length: 16 amino acids. V was clipped by 0 bases and J by 2 bases, with 11 bases between them. This CDR3 reads CASSQEGGRAYNEQFF. The CDR3 DNA reads as TGTGCCAGCAGCCAAGAAGGCGGACGGGCCTACAATGAGCAGTTCTTC.

This clonotype showed up just a few times. The chain recombines TRBV7-6 with TRBJ2-7, with 7 bases that match TRBD1. With V trimmed by 6 bases and J by 6 bases, 8 bases remained unmatched. Germline CDR1 is SGHVS and CDR2 is FNYEAQ. CDR3 length: 13 amino acids. CDR3 loop: CASSSTGEGEQYF. In DNA, the CDR3 is TGTGCCAGCAGTTCCACAGGGGAAGGCGAGCAGTACTTC.

The chain joins TRBV20-1 to TRBJ1-2, with D unclear. Per the germline V gene, CDR1 is DFQATT and CDR2 is SNEGSKA (reference sequence). Between the trimmed V and J ends, which lost 6 bases and 5 bases, there was a span of 16 bases. The CDR3 totals 13 residues. CDR3 sequence: CSALGLPGYGYTF. The CDR3 nucleotides are TGCAGTGCGCTCGGCCTACCGGGGTATGGCTACACCTTC.

V usage is TRBV11-2 and J usage is TRBJ2-5; 9 bases line up with TRBD2. The ends lost 5 bases at V and 5 bases at J; junction bases unmatched: 9. The CDR3 loop spans 15 amino acids. In germline, CDR1 is SGHAT, CDR2 FQNNGV. CDR3 bases: TGTGCCAGCAGCCTTAGCGGGGGTGTGGGTGAGACCCAGTACTTC. This encodes CASSLSGGVGETQYF.

The V and J genes are TRBV6-2 or TRBV6-3 and TRBJ1-5, with 7 bases lining up with TRBD1. Germline loops: CDR1 MNHEY, CDR2 SVGEGT. CDR3 length equals 20 residues. With V trimmed by 5 bases and J by 0 bases, 19 bases remained unmatched. The CDR3 coding sequence is TGTGCCAGCAGTCCTCCGGGACAGCCGAGGATTGATTATAGCAATCAGCCCCAGCATTTT. Protein: CASSPPGQPRIDYSNQPQHF.

The table lists this clonotype with many counts. V usage is TRBV12-3 or TRBV12-4 and J usage is TRBJ1-1; tentatively, D is TRBD1 (6 bases). The CDR3 totals 11 residues. Trimming removed 6 bases at V and 8 bases at J, with 10 bases between. Here the CDR3 reads CASRLTGEAFF. CDR3 sequence (DNA): TGTGCCAGCAGACTTACAGGGGAAGCTTTCTTT.